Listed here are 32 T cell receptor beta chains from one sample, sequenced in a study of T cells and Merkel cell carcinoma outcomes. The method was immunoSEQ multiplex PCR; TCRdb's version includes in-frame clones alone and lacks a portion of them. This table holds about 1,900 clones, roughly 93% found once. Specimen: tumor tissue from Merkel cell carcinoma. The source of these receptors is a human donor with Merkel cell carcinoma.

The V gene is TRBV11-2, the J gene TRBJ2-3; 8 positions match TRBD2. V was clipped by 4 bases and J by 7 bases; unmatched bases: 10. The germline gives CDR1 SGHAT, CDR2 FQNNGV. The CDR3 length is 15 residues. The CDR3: CASSSEAGVLNTQYF. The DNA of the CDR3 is TGTGCCAGCAGCTCCGAAGCGGGAGTCTTGAATACGCAGTATTTT.

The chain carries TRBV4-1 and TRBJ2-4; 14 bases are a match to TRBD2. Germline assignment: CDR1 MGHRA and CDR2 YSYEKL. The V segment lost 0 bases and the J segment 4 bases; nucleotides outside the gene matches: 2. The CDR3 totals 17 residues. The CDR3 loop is CASSQERLAGGKNIQYF. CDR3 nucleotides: TGCGCCAGCAGCCAAGAAAGACTAGCGGGGGGGAAAAACATTCAGTACTTC.

Written as DNA, the CDR3 is TGTGCCAGCAGTTACCCGGGGGAAGCTTTCTTT. Protein product: CASSYPGEAFF. J is TRBJ1-1 and V is TRBV6-5; D uncertain. Trimming shortened V by 2 bases and J by 8 bases, and 6 bases separated the two germline ends. This CDR3 has 11 residues. Germline V CDR1 and CDR2: MNHEY, SVGAGI.

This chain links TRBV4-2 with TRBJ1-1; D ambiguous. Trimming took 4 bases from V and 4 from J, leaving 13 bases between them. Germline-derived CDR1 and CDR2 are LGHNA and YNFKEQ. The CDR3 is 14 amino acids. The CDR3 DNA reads TGTGCCAGCAGCCGCCAAGAGGGAGGCACTGAAGCTTTCTTT. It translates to CASSRQEGGTEAFF.

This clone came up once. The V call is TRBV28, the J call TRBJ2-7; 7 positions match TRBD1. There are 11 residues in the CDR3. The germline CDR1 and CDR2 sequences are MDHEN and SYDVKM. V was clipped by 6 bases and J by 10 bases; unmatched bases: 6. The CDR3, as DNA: TGTGCCAGCAGGGGGACAGCCTCTCAGTACTTC. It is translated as CASRGTASQYF.

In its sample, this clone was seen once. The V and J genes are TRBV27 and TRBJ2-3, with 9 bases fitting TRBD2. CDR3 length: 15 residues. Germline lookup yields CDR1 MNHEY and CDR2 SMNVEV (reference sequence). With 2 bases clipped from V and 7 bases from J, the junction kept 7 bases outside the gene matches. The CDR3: CASSLDGGRGYTQYF. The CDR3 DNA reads TGTGCCAGCAGTTTAGATGGCGGGAGGGGTTATACGCAGTATTTT.

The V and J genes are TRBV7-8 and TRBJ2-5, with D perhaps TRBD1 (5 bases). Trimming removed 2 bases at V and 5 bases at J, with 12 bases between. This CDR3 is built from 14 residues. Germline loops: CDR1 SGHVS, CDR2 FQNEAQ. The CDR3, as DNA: TGTGCCAGCAGCTTAAGAATGGGGCAGGAGACCCAGTACTTC. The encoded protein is CASSLRMGQETQYF.

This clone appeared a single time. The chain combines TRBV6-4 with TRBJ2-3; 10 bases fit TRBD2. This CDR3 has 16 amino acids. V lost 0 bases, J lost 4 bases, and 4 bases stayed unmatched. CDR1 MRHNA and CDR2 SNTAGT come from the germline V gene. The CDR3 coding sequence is TGTGCCAGCAGTGACTCAGCGGGGGGGAGCGCAGATACGCAGTATTTT. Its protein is CASSDSAGGSADTQYF.

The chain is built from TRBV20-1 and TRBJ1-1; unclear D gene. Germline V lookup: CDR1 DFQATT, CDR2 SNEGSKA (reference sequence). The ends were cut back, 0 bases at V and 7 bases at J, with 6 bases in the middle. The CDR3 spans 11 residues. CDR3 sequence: CSARDQIEAFF. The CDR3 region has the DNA TGCAGTGCTAGAGATCAGATTGAAGCTTTCTTT.

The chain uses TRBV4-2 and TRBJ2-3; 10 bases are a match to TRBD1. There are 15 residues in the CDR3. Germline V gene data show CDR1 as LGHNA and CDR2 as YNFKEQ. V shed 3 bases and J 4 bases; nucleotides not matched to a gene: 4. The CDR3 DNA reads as TGTGCCAGCAGCCACTCCGGGACAGGGGCAGATACGCAGTATTTT. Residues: CASSHSGTGADTQYF.

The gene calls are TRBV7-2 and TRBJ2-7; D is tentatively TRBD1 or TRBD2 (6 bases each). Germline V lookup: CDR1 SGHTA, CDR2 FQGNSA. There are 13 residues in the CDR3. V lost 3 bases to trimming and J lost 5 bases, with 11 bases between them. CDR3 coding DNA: TGTGCCAGCAGCTTGGGGGGCGCGAACGAGCAGTACTTC. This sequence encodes CASSLGGANEQYF.

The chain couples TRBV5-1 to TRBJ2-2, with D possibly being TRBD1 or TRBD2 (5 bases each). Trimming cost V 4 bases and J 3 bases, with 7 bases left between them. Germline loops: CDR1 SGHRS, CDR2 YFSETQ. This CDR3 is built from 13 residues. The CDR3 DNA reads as TGCGCCAGCAGCCGAGGGGACACCGGGGAGCTGTTTTTT. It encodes CASSRGDTGELFF.

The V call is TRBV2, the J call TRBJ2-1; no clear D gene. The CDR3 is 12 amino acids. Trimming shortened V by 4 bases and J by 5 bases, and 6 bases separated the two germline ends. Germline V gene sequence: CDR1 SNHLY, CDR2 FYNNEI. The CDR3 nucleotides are TGTGCCAGCAGTGGGAGTCACAATGAGCAGTTCTTC. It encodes CASSGSHNEQFF. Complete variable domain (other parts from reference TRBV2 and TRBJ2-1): EPEVTQTPSHQVTQMGQEVILRCVPISNHLYFYWYRQILGQKVEFLVSFYNNEISEKSEIFDDQFSVERPDGSNFTLKIRSTKLEDSAMYFCASSGSHNEQFFGPGTRLTVL.

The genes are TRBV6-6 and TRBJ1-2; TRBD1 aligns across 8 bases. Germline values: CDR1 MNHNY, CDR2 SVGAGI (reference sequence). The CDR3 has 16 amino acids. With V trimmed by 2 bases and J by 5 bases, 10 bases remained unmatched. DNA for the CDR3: TGTGCCAGCAGTTACGGCAAGGGACAGGTGGTGTATGGCTACACCTTC. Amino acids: CASSYGKGQVVYGYTF.

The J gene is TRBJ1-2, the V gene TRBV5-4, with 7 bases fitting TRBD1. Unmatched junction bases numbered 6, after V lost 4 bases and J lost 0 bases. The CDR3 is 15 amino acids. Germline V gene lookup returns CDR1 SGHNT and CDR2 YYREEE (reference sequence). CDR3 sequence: CASSAGQTANYGYTF. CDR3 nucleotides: TGTGCCAGCAGCGCGGGACAGACAGCTAACTATGGCTACACCTTC.

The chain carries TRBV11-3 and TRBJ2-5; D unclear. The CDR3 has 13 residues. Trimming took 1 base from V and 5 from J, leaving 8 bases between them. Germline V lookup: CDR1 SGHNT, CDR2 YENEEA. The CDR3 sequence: CASSLGRTETQYF. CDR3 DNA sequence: TGTGCCAGCAGCTTAGGAAGGACGGAGACCCAGTACTTC.

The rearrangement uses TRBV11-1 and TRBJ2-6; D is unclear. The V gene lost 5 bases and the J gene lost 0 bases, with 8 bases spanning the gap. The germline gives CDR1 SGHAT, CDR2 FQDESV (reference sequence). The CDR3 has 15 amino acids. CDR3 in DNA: TGTGCCAGCAGCCCTCGGTACTCTGGGGCCAACGTCCTGACTTTC. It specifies CASSPRYSGANVLTF. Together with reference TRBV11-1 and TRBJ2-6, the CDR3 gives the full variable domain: EAEVAQSPRYKITEKSQAVAFWCDPISGHATLYWYRQILGQGPELLVQFQDESVVDDSQLPKDRFSAERLKGVDSTLKIQPAELGDSAMYLCASSPRYSGANVLTFGAGSRLTVL.

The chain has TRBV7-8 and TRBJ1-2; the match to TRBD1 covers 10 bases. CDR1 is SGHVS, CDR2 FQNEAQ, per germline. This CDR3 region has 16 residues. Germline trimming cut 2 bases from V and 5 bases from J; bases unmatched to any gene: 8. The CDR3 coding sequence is TGTGCCAGCAGCTTAAGGGATGGGACAGGGGCTTATGGCTACACCTTC. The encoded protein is CASSLRDGTGAYGYTF.

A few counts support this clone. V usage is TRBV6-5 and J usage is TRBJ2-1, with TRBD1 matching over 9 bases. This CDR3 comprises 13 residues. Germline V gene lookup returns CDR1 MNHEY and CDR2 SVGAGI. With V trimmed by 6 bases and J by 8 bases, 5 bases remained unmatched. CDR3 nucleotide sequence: TGTGCCAGCAGCCCAGGGACAGGGTATGAGCAGTTCTTC. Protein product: CASSPGTGYEQFF.

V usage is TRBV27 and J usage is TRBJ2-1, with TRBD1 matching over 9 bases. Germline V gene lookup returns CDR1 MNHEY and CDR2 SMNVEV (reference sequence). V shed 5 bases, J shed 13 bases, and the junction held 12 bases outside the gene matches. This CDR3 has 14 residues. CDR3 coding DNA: TGTGCCAGCAGTCCGGGACAGGGTTTCGTGGGACAGTTCTTC. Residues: CASSPGQGFVGQFF.

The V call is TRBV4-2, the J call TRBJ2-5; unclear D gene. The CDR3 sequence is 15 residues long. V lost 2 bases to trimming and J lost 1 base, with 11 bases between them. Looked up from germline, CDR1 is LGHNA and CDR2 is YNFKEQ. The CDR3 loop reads CASSQFTGPQETQYF. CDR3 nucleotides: TGTGCCAGCAGCCAATTCACCGGGCCCCAAGAGACCCAGTACTTC.

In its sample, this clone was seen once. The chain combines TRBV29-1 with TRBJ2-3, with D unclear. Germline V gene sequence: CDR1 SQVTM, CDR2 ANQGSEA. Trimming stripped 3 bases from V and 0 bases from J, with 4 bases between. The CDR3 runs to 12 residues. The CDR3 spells CSVDFSTDTQYF. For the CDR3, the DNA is TGCAGCGTTGATTTTAGCACAGATACGCAGTATTTT.

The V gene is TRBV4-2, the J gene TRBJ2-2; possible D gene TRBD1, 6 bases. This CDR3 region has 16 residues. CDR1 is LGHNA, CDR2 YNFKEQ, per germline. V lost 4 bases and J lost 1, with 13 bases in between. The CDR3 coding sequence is TGTGCCAGCAGCCCCCAGGGGCGCCTGAACACCGGGGAGCTGTTTTTT. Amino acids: CASSPQGRLNTGELFF.

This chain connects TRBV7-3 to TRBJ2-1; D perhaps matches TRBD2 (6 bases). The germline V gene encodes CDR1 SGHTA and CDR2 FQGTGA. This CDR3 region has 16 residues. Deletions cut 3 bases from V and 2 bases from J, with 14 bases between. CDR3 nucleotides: TGTGCCAGCAGCTTGTACGGAGGGCCGACCTACAATGAGCAGTTCTTC. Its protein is CASSLYGGPTYNEQFF.

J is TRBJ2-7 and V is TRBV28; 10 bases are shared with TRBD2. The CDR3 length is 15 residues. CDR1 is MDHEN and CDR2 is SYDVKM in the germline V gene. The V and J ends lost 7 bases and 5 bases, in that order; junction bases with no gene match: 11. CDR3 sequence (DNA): TGTGCCAGCAAAACGACCGGGACTAGCGTCCACGAGCAGTACTTC. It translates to CASKTTGTSVHEQYF.

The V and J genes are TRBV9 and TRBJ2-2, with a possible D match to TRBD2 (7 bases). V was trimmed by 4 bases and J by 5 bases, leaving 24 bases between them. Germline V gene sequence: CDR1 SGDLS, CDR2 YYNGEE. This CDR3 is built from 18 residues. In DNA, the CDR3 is TGTGCCAGCAGCTCACAAGGGTGGGGGGGCCTAGGAACCGGGGAGCTGTTTTTT. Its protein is CASSSQGWGGLGTGELFF.

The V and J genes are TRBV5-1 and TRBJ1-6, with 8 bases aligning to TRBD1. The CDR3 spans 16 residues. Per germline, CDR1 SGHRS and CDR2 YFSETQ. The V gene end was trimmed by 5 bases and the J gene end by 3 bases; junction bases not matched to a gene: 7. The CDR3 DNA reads TGCGCCAGCAGTTCGTCAGGACAGGGCTATAATTCACCCCTCCACTTT. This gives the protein CASSSSGQGYNSPLHF. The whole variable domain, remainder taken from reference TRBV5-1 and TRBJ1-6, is KAGVTQTPRYLIKTRGQQVTLSCSPISGHRSVSWYQQTPGQGLQFLFEYFSETQRNKGNFPGRFSGRQFSNSRSEMNVSTLELGDSALYLCASSSSGQGYNSPLHFGNGTRLTVT.

CDR3 nucleotide sequence: TGTGCCAGCAGTGAGCCAGATACGCAGTATTTT. It yields the protein CASSEPDTQYF. The chain carries TRBV6-1 and TRBJ2-3; D is unclear. Germline values: CDR1 MNHNS, CDR2 SASEGT. The length of the CDR3 is 11 residues. V gave up 3 bases and J gave up 4 bases, with 2 bases separating them.

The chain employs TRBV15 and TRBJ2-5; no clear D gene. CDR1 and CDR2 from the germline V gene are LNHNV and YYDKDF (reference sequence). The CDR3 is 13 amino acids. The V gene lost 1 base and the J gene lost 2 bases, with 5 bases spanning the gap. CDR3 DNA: TGTGCCACCAGCAGAGGGAATCAAGAGACCCAGTACTTC. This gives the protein CATSRGNQETQYF.

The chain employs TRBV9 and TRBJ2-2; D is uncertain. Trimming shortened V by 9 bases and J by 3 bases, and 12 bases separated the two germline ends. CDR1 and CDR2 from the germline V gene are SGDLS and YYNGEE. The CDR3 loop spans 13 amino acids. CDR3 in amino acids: CATTLGDTGELFF. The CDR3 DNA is TGTGCCACGACTCTAGGCGACACCGGGGAGCTGTTTTTT.

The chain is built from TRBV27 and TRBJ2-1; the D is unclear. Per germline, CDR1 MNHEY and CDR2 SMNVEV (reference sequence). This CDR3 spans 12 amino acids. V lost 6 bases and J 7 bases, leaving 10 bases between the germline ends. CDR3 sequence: CASSSLRNEQFF. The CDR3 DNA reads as TGTGCCAGCAGCTCACTGCGAAATGAGCAGTTCTTC.

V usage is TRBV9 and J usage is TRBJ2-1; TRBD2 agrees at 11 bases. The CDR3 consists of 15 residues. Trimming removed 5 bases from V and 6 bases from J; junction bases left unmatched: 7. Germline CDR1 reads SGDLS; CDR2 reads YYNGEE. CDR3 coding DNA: TGTGCCAGCAGTGGGGGACTAGCGGCCCTCAATGAGCAGTTCTTC. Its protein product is CASSGGLAALNEQFF.